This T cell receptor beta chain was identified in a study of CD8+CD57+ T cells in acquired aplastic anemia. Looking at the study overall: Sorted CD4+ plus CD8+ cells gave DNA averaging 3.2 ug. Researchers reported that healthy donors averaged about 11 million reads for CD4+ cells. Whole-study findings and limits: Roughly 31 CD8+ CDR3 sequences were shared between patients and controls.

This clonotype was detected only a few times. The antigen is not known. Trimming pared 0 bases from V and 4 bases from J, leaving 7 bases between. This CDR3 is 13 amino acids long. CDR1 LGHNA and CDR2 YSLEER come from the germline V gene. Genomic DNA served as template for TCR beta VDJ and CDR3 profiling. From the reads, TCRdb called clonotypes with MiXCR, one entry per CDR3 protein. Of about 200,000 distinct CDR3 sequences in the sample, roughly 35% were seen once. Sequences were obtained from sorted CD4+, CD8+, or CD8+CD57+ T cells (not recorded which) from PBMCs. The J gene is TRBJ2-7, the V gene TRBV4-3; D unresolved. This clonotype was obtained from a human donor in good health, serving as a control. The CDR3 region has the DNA TGCGCCAGCAGCCAAGACACCAATTACGAGCAGTACTTC. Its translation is CASSQDTNYEQYF.